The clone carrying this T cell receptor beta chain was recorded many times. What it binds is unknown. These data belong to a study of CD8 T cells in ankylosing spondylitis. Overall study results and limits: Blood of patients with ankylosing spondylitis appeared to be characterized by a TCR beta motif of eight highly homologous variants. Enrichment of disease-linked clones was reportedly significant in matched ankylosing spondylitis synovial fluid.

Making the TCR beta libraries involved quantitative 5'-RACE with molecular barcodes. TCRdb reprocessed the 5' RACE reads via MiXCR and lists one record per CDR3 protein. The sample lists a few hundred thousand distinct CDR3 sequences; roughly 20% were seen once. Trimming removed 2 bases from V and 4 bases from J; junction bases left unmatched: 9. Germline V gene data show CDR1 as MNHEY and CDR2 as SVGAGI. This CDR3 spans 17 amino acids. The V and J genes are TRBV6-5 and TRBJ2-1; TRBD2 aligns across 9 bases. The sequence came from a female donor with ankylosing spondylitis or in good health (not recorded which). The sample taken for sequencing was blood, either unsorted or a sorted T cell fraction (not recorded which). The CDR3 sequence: CASSYSRLAGPYNEQFF. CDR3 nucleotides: TGTGCCAGCAGTTACAGCCGGCTAGCGGGACCTTACAATGAGCAGTTCTTC.